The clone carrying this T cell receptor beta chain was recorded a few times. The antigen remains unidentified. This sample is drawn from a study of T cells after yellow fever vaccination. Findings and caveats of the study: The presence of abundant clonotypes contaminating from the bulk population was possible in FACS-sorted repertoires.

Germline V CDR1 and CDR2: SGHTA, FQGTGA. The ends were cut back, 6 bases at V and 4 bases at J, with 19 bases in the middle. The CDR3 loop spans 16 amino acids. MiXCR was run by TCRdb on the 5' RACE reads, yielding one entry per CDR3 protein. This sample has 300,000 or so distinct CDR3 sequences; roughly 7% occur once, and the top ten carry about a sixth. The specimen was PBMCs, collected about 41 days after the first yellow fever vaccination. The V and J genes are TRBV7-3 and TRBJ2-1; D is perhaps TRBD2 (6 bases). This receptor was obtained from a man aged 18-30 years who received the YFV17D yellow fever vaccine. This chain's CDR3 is CASSPTPGLTYNEQFF. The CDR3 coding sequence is TGTGCCAGCAGTCCCACACCGGGACTGACGTACAATGAGCAGTTCTTC.